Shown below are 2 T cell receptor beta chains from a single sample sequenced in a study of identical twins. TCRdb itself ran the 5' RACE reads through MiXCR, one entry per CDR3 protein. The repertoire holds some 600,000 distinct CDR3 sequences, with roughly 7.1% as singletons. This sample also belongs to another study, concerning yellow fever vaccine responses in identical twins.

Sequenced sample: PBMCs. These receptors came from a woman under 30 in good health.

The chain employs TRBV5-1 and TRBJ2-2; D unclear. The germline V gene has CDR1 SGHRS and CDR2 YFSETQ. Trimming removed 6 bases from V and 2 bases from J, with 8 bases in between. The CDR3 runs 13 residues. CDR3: CASTPDNTGELFF. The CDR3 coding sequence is TGCGCCAGCACCCCCGATAACACCGGGGAGCTGTTTTTT.

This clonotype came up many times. The CDR3 nucleotides are TGTGCCAGCAGCCGGCAGGGAGGAGGCTCCTATAATTCACCCCTCCACTTT. This translates into CASSRQGGGSYNSPLHF. This chain uses TRBV13 with TRBJ1-6; tentative D call: TRBD1 (5 bases). The CDR3 sequence is 17 residues long. Germline assignment: CDR1 PRHDT and CDR2 FYEKMQ (reference sequence). Trimming removed 5 bases at V and 0 bases at J, with 14 bases between.